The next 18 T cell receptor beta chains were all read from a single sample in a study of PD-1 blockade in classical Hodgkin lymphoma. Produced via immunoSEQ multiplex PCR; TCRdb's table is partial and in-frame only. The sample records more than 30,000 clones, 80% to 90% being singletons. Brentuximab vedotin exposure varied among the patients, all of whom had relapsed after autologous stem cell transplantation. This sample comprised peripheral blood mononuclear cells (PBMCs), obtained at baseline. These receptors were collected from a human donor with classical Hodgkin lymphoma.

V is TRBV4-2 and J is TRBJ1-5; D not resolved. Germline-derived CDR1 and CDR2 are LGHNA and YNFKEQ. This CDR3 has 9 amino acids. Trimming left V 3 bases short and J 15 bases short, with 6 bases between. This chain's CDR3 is CASSQYGHF. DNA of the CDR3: TGTGCCAGCAGCCAGTATGGGCATTTT.

CDR3 in DNA: TGCGCCAGCACCGGGACAGGGATCGGCACCGGGGAGCTGTTTTTT. Amino acids: CASTGTGIGTGELFF. This chain links TRBV10-2 with TRBJ2-2; 9 bases are a match to TRBD1. This CDR3 has 15 residues. V lost 7 bases to trimming and J lost 4 bases; unmatched junction nucleotides: 7. Germline loops: CDR1 WSHSY, CDR2 SAAADI.

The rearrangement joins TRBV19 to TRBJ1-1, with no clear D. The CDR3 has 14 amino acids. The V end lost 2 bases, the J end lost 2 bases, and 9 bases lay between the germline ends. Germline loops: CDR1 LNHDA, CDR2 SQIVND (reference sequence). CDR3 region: CASSIRWANTEAFF. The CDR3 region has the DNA TGTGCCAGTAGTATAAGGTGGGCTAACACTGAAGCTTTCTTT. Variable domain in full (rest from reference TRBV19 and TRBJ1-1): DGGITQSPKYLFRKEGQNVTLSCEQNLNHDAMYWYRQDPGQGLRLIYYSQIVNDFQKGDIAEGYSVSREKKESFPLTVTSAQKNPTAFYLCASSIRWANTEAFFGQGTRLTVV.

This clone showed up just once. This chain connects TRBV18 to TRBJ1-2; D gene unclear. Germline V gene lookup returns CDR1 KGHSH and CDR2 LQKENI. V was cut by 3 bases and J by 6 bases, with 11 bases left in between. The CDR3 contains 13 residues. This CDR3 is CASSPLTRDGYTF. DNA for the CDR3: TGTGCCAGCTCACCCCTAACCCGGGATGGCTACACCTTC. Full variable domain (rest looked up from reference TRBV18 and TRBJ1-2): NAGVMQNPRHLVRRRGQEARLRCSPMKGHSHVYWYRQLPEEGLKFMVYLQKENIIDESGMPKERFSAEFPKEGPSILRIQQVVRGDSAAYFCASSPLTRDGYTFGSGTRLTVV.

CDR3 in amino acids: CASMNQVHYGYTF. The CDR3 region has the DNA TGCGCCAGCATGAACCAGGTGCACTATGGCTACACCTTC. The chain uses TRBV23-1 and TRBJ1-2; D unresolved. TRBV23-1 is reported as an ORF; its role is uncertain. The germline V and J ends were trimmed by 7 bases and 3 bases, with 12 bases remaining between them. The length of the CDR3 is 13 residues.

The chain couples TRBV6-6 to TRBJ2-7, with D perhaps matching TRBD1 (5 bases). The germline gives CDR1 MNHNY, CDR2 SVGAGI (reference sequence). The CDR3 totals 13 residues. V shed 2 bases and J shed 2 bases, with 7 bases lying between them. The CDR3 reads CASSYDSPYEQYF. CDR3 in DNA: TGTGCCAGCAGTTACGACAGCCCCTACGAGCAGTACTTC.

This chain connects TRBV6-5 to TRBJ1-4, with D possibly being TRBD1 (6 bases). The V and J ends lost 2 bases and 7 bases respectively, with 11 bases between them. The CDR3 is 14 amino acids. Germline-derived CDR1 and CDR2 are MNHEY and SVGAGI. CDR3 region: CASSYAGAGEKLFF. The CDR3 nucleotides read TGTGCCAGCAGTTACGCGGGGGCAGGTGAAAAACTGTTTTTT.

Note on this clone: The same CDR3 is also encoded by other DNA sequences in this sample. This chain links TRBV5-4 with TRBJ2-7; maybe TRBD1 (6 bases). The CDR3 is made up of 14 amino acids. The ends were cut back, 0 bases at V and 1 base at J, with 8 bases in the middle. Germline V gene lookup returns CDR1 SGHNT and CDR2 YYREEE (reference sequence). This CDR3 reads CASSLGQASYEQYF. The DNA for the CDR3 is TGTGCCAGCAGCTTGGGACAGGCATCCTACGAGCAGTACTTC.

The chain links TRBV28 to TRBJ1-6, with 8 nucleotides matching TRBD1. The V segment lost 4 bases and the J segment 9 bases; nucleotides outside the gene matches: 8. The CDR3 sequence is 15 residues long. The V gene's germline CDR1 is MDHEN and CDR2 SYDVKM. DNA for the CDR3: TGTGCCAGCAGTTCCCCAGGGGGCTCTGGTTCACCCCTCCACTTT. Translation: CASSSPGGSGSPLHF. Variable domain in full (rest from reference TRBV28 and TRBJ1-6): DVKVTQSSRYLVKRTGEKVFLECVQDMDHENMFWYRQDPGLGLRLIYFSYDVKMKEKGDIPEGYSVSREKKERFSLILESASTNQTSMYLCASSSPGGSGSPLHFGNGTRLTVT.

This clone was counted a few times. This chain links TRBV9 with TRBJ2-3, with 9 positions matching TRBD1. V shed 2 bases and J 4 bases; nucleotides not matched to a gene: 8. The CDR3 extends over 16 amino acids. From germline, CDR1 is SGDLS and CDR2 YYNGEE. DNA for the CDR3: TGTGCCAGCAGCGTGATGGACAGGGGAAGTGCAGATACGCAGTATTTT. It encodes CASSVMDRGSADTQYF.

The DNA of the CDR3 is TGCGCCAGCAGCTTGGACAGGGGGGCAGGACAGCCCCAGCATTTT. It codes for CASSLDRGAGQPQHF. The chain has TRBV5-1 and TRBJ1-5, with TRBD1 identical over 8 bases. V lost 0 bases to trimming and J lost 7 bases; unmatched junction nucleotides: 6. The CDR3 extends over 15 amino acids. CDR1 is SGHRS and CDR2 is YFSETQ in the germline V gene.

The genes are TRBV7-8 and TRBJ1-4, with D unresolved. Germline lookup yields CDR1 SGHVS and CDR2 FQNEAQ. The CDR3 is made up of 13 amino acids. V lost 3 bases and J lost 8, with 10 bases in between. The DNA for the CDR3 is TGTGCCAGCAGCTTTCGGAGCCGCGAAAAACTGTTTTTT. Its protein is CASSFRSREKLFF.

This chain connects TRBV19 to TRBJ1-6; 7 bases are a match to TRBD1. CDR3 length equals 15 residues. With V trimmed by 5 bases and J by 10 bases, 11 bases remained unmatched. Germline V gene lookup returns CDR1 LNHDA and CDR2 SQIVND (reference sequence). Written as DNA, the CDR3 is TGTGCCAGTAGTCCAGAGGGGGCCGGCTACTCACCCCTCCACTTT. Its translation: CASSPEGAGYSPLHF.

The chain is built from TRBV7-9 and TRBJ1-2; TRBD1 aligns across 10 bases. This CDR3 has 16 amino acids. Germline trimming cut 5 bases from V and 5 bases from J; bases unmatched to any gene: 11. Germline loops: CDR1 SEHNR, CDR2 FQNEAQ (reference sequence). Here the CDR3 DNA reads TGTGCCAGCAGCCAACAGGCGGGGACAGGGGTATATGGCTACACCTTC. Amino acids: CASSQQAGTGVYGYTF.

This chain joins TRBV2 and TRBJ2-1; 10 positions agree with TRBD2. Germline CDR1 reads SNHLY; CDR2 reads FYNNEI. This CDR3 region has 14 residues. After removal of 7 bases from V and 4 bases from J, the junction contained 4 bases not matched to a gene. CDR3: CASTQLAGYNEQFF. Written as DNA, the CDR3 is TGTGCCAGCACTCAACTAGCGGGGTACAATGAGCAGTTCTTC. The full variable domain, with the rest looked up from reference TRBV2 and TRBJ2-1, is EPEVTQTPSHQVTQMGQEVILRCVPISNHLYFYWYRQILGQKVEFLVSFYNNEISEKSEIFDDQFSVERPDGSNFTLKIRSTKLEDSAMYFCASTQLAGYNEQFFGPGTRLTVL.

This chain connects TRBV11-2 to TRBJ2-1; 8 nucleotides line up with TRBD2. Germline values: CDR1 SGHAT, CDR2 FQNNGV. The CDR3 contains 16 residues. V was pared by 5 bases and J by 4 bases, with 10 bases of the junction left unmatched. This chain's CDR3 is CASSPRLAKIYNEQFF. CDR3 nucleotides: TGTGCCAGCAGCCCGAGACTAGCGAAGATTTACAATGAGCAGTTCTTC.

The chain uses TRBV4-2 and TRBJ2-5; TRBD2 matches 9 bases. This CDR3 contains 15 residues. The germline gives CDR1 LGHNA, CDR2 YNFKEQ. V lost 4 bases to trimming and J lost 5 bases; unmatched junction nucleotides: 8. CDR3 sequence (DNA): TGTGCCAGCAGCCGTCCCGGGACTAGCAGGGAGACCCAGTACTTC. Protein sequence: CASSRPGTSRETQYF.

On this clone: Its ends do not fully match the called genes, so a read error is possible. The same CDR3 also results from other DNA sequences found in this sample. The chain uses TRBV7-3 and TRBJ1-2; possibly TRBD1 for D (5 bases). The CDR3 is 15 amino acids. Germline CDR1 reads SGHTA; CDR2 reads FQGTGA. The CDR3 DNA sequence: TGTGCCAGCAGCTTAGGCGGGAGGGACGGTTATGGCTATACCTTC. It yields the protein CASSLGGRDGYGYTF.